The T cell receptor (beta chain) under discussion was sequenced for a study of cytomegalovirus exposure and HLA in healthy donors. The J segment lost 3 bases and the V segment lost 0 bases, leaving 1 base of the junction unmatched. CDR1 and CDR2 (germline): SGHNT, YENEEA. The CDR3 is 15 amino acids. Researchers ran the PCR with 60 Vbeta and 13 Jbeta primers. Here immunoSEQ multiplex PCR was the method, and the copy in TCRdb shows in-frame clones only, minus some. In the table there are about 100,000 clones, about 80% of which are singletons. Sequencing used PBMCs. The origin of this receptor is a middle-aged man in good health and CMV-seronegative. The rearrangement uses TRBV11-3 and TRBJ2-2; the match to TRBD1 covers 7 bases. CDR3 protein: CASSLERGHTGELFF. CDR3 in DNA: TGTGCCAGCAGCTTAGAAAGGGGGCACACCGGGGAGCTGTTTTTT.